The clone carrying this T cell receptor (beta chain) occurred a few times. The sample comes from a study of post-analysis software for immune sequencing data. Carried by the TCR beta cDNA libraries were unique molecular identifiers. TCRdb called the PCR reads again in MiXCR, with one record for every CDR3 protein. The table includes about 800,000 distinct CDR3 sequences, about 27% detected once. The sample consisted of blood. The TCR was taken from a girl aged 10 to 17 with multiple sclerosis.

Here the CDR3 reads CSATSRAEQFF. The CDR3 region has the DNA TGCAGTGCTACCTCCAGAGCTGAGCAGTTCTTC. The genes are TRBV20-1 and TRBJ2-1; D uncertain. V lost 4 bases to trimming and J lost 9 bases, with 10 bases between them. Germline V gives CDR1 DFQATT, CDR2 SNEGSKA (reference sequence). This CDR3 is built from 11 residues.